Each of the 22 T cell receptor beta chains below was sequenced from the same sample in a study of CD8+CD57+ T cells in acquired aplastic anemia (dated by TCRdb to 2016 to 2019). Sequencer: Illumina HiSeq 2000. Genomic DNA was used as template for profiling of TCR beta VDJ combinations and CDR3 sequences. Using fastp trimming at Q25 and MiXCR clonotype assembly, TCRdb reanalyzed the public sequencing data and kept in-frame beta chains. Duplicate CDR3 protein sequences are folded into a single record with the most common DNA and genes. The sample table holds approximately 65,000 distinct CDR3 sequences, of which about 50% were seen once. The ten top clones hold 2% to 3% of the sample. Specimen: sorted CD4+, CD8+, or CD8+CD57+ T cells (not recorded which) from PBMCs. The receptor set was obtained from a human donor in good health, serving as a control.

The chain couples TRBV2 to TRBJ2-3; D possibly corresponds to TRBD2 (6 bases). CDR3 length: 13 residues. Germline CDR1 and CDR2: SNHLY and FYNNEI. The CDR3 protein is CARQGGGTDTQYF. CDR3 DNA sequence: TGTGCTAGGCAGGGCGGGGGCACAGATACGCAGTATTTT.

This chain uses TRBV2 with TRBJ2-1; 12 nucleotides agree with TRBD2. CDR3 length equals 15 residues. V lost 4 bases to trimming and J lost 7 bases; unmatched junction nucleotides: 5. CDR1 and CDR2 from the germline V gene are SNHLY and FYNNEI. The CDR3 sequence is CASSGGGLAGNEQFF. Written as DNA, the CDR3 is TGTGCCAGCAGTGGGGGGGGACTAGCGGGTAATGAGCAGTTCTTC.

This clonotype was detected only a few times. V gene TRBV12-3 or TRBV12-4 combines with J gene TRBJ1-5; tentatively, D is TRBD1 (6 bases). V shed 1 base and J shed 0 bases, with 13 bases lying between them. The CDR3 is made up of 17 amino acids. The CDR3 loop is CASSLEGGTFSNQPQHF. The DNA of the CDR3 is TGTGCCAGCAGTTTAGAGGGGGGGACATTTAGCAATCAGCCCCAGCATTTT.

The chain recombines TRBV25-1 with TRBJ1-1; no definite D call. CDR3 length equals 14 residues. The germline V and J ends were trimmed by 4 bases and 6 bases, with 15 bases remaining between them. The germline V gene has CDR1 MGHDK and CDR2 SYGVNS. The CDR3 sequence: CASSGTYIGSEAFF. The CDR3 DNA reads TGTGCCAGCAGTGGGACTTACATTGGATCTGAAGCTTTCTTT.

J is TRBJ2-5 and V is TRBV20-1; 10 nucleotides align to TRBD1. V was clipped by 5 bases and J by 4 bases; unmatched bases: 1. Germline V lookup: CDR1 DFQATT, CDR2 SNEGSKA (reference sequence). This CDR3 spans 12 amino acids. The CDR3 DNA sequence: TGCAGTGCTGGGGACAGGGGAGAGACCCAGTACTTC. It specifies CSAGDRGETQYF.

This clonotype was recorded many times. This chain uses TRBV6-1 with TRBJ2-7; TRBD1 agrees at 9 bases. The CDR3 spans 16 residues. Germline V gene lookup returns CDR1 MNHNS and CDR2 SASEGT. With 4 bases clipped from V and 5 bases from J, the junction kept 12 bases outside the gene matches. CDR3 DNA: TGTGCCAGCAGTGGGTACTTGACAGGGGGGAGGAACGAGCAGTACTTC. Amino acids: CASSGYLTGGRNEQYF.

Many counts were recorded for this clonotype. A read error is possible here, since a much larger clone lies one base away. V is TRBV24-1 and J is TRBJ2-3; D is unresolved. The CDR3 spans 13 residues. Per the germline V gene, CDR1 is KGHDR and CDR2 is SFDVKD. The CDR3 bases are TGTGCCACCAGTGATAATTTGGCTGATATGCAGTATTTT. Protein product: CATSDNLADMQYF.

This sequence joins TRBV27 and TRBJ2-5; 14 bases match TRBD2. The CDR3 is 17 residues long. J lost 7 bases, V lost 2 bases, and 9 bases had no gene match. From germline, CDR1 is MNHEY and CDR2 SMNVEV (reference sequence). CDR3 amino acids: CASSLQGLAGVKVTQYF. The DNA of the CDR3 is TGTGCCAGCAGTTTACAGGGACTAGCGGGAGTAAAGGTGACCCAGTACTTC.

The rearrangement joins TRBV24-1 to TRBJ2-7; D might be TRBD2 (6 bases). Germline CDR1 reads KGHDR; CDR2 reads SFDVKD. Trimming took off 3 bases at V and 2 bases at J, with 10 bases between the two ends. The CDR3 extends over 14 amino acids. CDR3 region: CATSDAGSAYEQYF. CDR3 sequence (DNA): TGTGCCACCAGTGATGCCGGGAGCGCCTACGAGCAGTACTTC.

The chain employs TRBV11-2 and TRBJ2-1, with 10 bases fitting TRBD2. The germline V gene encodes CDR1 SGHAT and CDR2 FQNNGV. The CDR3 is 16 amino acids. Trimming cost V 4 bases and J 10 bases; bases outside gene matches: 13. The CDR3 sequence: CASSSLSGRRPQEQFF. The CDR3 coding sequence is TGTGCCAGCAGCTCCCTTAGCGGGAGGAGACCTCAAGAGCAGTTCTTC.

As DNA, the CDR3 is TGCAGCGCCAGTTGGACCTACGAGCAGTACTTC. Protein: CSASWTYEQYF. The V gene is TRBV29-1, the J gene TRBJ2-7; no clear D gene. V lost 7 bases, J lost 2 bases, and 9 bases lay in between. CDR1 is SQVTM, CDR2 ANQGSEA, per germline. This CDR3 comprises 11 residues.

For this clonotype: One junction end does not reproduce the germline sequence, and a read error may be involved. The CDR3 DNA sequence: TGCGCCAGCAGCTTAACGGGTCTGAACGCCGGGGAGCTGTTTTTT. It yields the protein CASSLTGLNAGELFF. The chain combines TRBV7-3 with TRBJ2-2; D gene ambiguous. The CDR3 is 15 amino acids. Germline assignment: CDR1 SGHTA and CDR2 FQGTGA.

The chain couples TRBV7-2 to TRBJ1-1; 7 nucleotides line up with TRBD1. Germline assignment: CDR1 SGHTA and CDR2 FQGNSA. The CDR3 spans 13 residues. Trimming removed 1 base from V and 10 bases from J; junction bases left unmatched: 6. CDR3 in amino acids: CASSLEGAGSAFF. CDR3 bases: TGTGCCAGCAGCTTAGAGGGGGCAGGGTCAGCTTTCTTT. Complete variable domain (other parts from reference TRBV7-2 and TRBJ1-1): GAGVSQSPSNKVTEKGKDVELRCDPISGHTALYWYRQSLGQGLEFLIYFQGNSAPDKSGLPSDRFSAERTGGSVSTLTIQRTQQEDSAVYLCASSLEGAGSAFFGQGTRLTVV.

This clonotype occurred many times. This chain uses TRBV12-3 or TRBV12-4 with TRBJ2-7; 7 bases agree with TRBD2. The CDR3 is 15 amino acids. V lost 3 bases, J lost 2 bases, and 7 bases stayed unmatched. The DNA for the CDR3 is TGTGCCAGCAGTTTCGGCGGGAGTTCTACCTACGAGCAGTACTTC. Translating it yields CASSFGGSSTYEQYF.

This clonotype has only a few counts. The chain combines TRBV24-1 with TRBJ2-5; TRBD1 matches at 11 bases. The germline V gene has CDR1 KGHDR and CDR2 SFDVKD. Losses at the gene ends were 5 bases for V and 1 base for J; bases not matched to a gene: 2. The CDR3 totals 15 residues. The chain's CDR3 is CATSAGTGGQETQYF. CDR3 DNA: TGTGCCACCAGTGCCGGGACAGGGGGCCAAGAGACCCAGTACTTC.

V usage is TRBV2 and J usage is TRBJ1-1, with 9 bases aligning to TRBD1. In germline, CDR1 is SNHLY, CDR2 FYNNEI. The CDR3 length is 15 residues. V was clipped by 6 bases and J by 1 base; unmatched bases: 6. Written as DNA, the CDR3 is TGTGCCAGCAGCAACGGGGGACAGGGGAACACTGAAGCTTTCTTT. Translation: CASSNGGQGNTEAFF.

This clonotype was detected only once. The chain is built from TRBV15 and TRBJ2-7; D possibly corresponds to TRBD2 (5 bases). This CDR3 comprises 16 residues. In germline, CDR1 is LNHNV, CDR2 YYDKDF (reference sequence). The V gene lost 1 base and the J gene lost 5 bases, with 18 bases spanning the gap. CDR3 bases: TGTGCCACCAGCAGAGGGGGAGAGCGGTTATACAACGAGCAGTACTTC. Translation gives CATSRGGERLYNEQYF.

This clonotype was counted many times. The rearrangement links TRBV12-3 or TRBV12-4 to TRBJ2-1, with 11 bases fitting TRBD1. This CDR3 spans 17 amino acids. The V gene end was trimmed by 5 bases and the J gene end by 13 bases; junction bases not matched to a gene: 19. CDR3 amino acids: CASSPKYWTGGPKPQFF. CDR3 DNA sequence: TGTGCCAGCAGTCCAAAGTATTGGACAGGGGGCCCCAAGCCCCAGTTCTTC.

This clonotype is categorized as medium-sized. The V and J genes are TRBV10-3 and TRBJ2-7; D is unclear. The CDR3 totals 12 residues. The germline gives CDR1 ENHRY, CDR2 SYGVKD. Between the trimmed V and J ends, which lost 5 bases and 11 bases, there was a span of 16 bases. The CDR3 DNA is TGTGCCATCAGTAGATCCGACGGAGACGAGTACTTC. Residues: CAISRSDGDEYF.

In its sample, this clonotype was seen a few times. This chain uses TRBV30 with TRBJ2-1; either TRBD1 or TRBD2 may supply D (5 bases each). V lost 3 bases, J lost 0 bases, and 18 bases lay in between. The CDR3 loop spans 17 amino acids. Germline V gives CDR1 GTSNPN, CDR2 SVGIG (reference sequence). CDR3 sequence: CAWRGDLALSSYNEQFF. CDR3 in DNA: TGTGCCTGGAGGGGGGATTTAGCGTTAAGCTCCTACAATGAGCAGTTCTTC.

The chain uses TRBV10-3 and TRBJ2-7; possible D gene TRBD1, 7 bases. The CDR3 has 14 amino acids. Between the trimmed V and J ends, which lost 2 bases and 7 bases, there was a span of 15 bases. Germline CDR1 and CDR2: ENHRY and SYGVKD. CDR3 region: CAISEITGAGEQYF. CDR3 DNA sequence: TGTGCCATCAGTGAGATAACAGGGGCGGGGGAGCAGTACTTC.

This rearrangement joins TRBV15 to TRBJ2-5, with D hard to call. CDR1 and CDR2 (germline): LNHNV, YYDKDF (reference sequence). V was cut by 1 base and J by 2 bases, with 8 bases left in between. This CDR3 comprises 14 residues. This CDR3 is CATSRGGNQETQYF. The CDR3 bases are TGTGCCACCAGCAGAGGTGGCAATCAAGAGACCCAGTACTTC. The variable domain in full, with the rest retrieved from reference TRBV15 and TRBJ2-5, is DAMVIQNPRYQVTQFGKPVTLSCSQTLNHNVMYWYQQKSSQAPKLLFHYYDKDFNNEADTPDNFQSRRPNTSFCFLDIRSPGLGDTAMYLCATSRGGNQETQYFGPGTRLLVL.